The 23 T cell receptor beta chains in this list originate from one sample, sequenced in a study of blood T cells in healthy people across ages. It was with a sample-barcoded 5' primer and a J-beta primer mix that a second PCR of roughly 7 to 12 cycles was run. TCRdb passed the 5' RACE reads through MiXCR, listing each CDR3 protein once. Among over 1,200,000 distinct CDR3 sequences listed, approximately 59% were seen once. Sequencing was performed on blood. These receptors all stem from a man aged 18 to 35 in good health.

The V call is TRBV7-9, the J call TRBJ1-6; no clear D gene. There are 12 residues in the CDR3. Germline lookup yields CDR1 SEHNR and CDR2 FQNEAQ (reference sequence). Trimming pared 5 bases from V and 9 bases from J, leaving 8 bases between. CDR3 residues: CASSRDRSPLHF. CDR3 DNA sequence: TGTGCCAGCAGCCGTGACCGTTCACCCCTCCACTTT.

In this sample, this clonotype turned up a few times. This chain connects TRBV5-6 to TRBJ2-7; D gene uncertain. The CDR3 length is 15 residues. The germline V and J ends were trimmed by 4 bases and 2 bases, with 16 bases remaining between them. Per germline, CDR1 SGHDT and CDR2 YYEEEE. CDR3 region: CASSASSPPTYEQYF. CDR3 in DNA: TGTGCCAGCAGCGCCTCGTCCCCGCCAACCTACGAGCAGTACTTC.

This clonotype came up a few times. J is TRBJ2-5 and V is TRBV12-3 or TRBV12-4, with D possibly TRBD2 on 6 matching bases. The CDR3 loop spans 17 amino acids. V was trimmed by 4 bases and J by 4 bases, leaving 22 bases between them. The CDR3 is CASSSSEVGEAGETQYF. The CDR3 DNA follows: TGTGCCAGCAGTTCCTCCGAGGTCGGGGAGGCGGGAGAGACCCAGTACTTC.

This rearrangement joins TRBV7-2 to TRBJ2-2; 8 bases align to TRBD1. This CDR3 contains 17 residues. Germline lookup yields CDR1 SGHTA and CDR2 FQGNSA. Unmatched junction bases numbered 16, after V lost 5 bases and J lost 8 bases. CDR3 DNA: TGTGCCAGCAGCATAACCCCCCCGGACAGGGCCTCTGGGGAGCTGTTTTTT. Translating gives CASSITPPDRASGELFF. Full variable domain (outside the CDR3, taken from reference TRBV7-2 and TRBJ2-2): GAGVSQSPSNKVTEKGKDVELRCDPISGHTALYWYRQSLGQGLEFLIYFQGNSAPDKSGLPSDRFSAERTGGSVSTLTIQRTQQEDSAVYLCASSITPPDRASGELFFGEGSRLTVL.

As DNA, the CDR3 is TGCGCCAGCAGCTTGGGGACAGGGACGGCCTATGGCTACACCTTC. Protein product: CASSLGTGTAYGYTF. The V call is TRBV5-1, the J call TRBJ1-2; 8 nucleotides agree with TRBD1. The J segment lost 4 bases and the V segment lost 0 bases, leaving 5 bases of the junction unmatched. Looked up from germline, CDR1 is SGHRS and CDR2 is YFSETQ. This CDR3 region has 15 residues.

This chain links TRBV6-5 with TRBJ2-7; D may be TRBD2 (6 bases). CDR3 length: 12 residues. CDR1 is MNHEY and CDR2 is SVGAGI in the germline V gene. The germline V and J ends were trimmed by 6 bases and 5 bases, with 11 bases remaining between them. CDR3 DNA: TGTGCCAGCAGGTCTAGCGTAAACGAGCAGTACTTC. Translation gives CASRSSVNEQYF.

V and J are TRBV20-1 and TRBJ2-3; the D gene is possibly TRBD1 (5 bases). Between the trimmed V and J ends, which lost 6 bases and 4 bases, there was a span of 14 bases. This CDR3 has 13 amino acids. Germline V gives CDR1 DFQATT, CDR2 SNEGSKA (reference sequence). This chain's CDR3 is CSAGHGRPDTQYF. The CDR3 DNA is TGCAGTGCAGGACACGGGCGCCCAGATACGCAGTATTTT.

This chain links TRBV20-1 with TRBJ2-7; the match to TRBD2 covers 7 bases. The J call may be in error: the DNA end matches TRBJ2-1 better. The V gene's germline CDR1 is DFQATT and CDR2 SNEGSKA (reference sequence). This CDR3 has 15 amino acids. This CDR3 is CSALGGGGGYNEQFF. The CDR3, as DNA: TGCAGTGCACTCGGCGGGGGTGGGGGTTACAATGAGCAGTTCTTC.

CDR3 nucleotide sequence: TGCAGCGGAGTGGGGGCCTATAATCAGCCCCAGCATTTT. Residues: CSGVGAYNQPQHF. The chain links TRBV20-1 to TRBJ1-5; a possible D gene is TRBD1 (6 bases). Per germline, CDR1 DFQATT and CDR2 SNEGSKA (reference sequence). CDR3 size: 13 residues.

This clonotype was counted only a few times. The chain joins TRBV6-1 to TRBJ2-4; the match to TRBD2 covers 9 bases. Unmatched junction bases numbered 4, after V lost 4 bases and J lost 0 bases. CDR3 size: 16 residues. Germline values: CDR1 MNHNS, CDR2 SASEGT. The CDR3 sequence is CASSASGTIAKNIQYF. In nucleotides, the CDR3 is TGTGCCAGCAGTGCTAGCGGGACTATAGCCAAAAACATTCAGTACTTC.

The CDR3 here is CASSQVSARGWNQPQHF. CDR3 nucleotides: TGCGCCAGCAGCCAAGTCAGTGCCAGGGGGTGGAATCAGCCCCAGCATTTT. The rearrangement uses TRBV4-1 and TRBJ1-5; 7 bases match TRBD1. This CDR3 has 17 amino acids. Germline V gives CDR1 MGHRA, CDR2 YSYEKL. With V trimmed by 1 base and J by 4 bases, 10 bases remained unmatched.

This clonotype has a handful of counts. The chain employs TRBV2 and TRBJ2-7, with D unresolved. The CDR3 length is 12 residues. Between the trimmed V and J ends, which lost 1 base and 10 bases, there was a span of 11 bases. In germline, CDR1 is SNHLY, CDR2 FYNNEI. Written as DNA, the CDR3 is TGTGCCAGCAGTGAAGAGGGTGGAACCCAGTACTTC. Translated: CASSEEGGTQYF.

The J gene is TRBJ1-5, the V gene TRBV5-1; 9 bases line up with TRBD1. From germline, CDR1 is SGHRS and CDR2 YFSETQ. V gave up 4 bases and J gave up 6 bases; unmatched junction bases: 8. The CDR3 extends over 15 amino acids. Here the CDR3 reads CASSPGQGLAQPQHF. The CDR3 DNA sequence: TGCGCCAGCAGCCCGGGACAGGGACTAGCTCAGCCCCAGCATTTT.

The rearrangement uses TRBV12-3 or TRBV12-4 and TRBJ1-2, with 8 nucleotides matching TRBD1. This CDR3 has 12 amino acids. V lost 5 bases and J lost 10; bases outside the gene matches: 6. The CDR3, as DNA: TGTGCCAGCAGTCCATGGACAGGGAACTACACCTTC. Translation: CASSPWTGNYTF.

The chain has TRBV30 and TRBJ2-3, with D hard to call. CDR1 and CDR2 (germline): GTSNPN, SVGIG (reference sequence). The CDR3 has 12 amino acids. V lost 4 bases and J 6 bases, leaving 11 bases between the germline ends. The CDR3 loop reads CAWTEGGDTQYF. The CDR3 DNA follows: TGTGCCTGGACCGAAGGCGGCGATACGCAGTATTTT.

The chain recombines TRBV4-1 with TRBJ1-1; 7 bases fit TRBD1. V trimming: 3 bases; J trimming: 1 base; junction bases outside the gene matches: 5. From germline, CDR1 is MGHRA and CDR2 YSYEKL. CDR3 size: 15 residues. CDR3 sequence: CASSHLTGTNTEAFF. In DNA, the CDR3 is TGCGCCAGCAGCCATTTGACAGGGACGAACACTGAAGCTTTCTTT.

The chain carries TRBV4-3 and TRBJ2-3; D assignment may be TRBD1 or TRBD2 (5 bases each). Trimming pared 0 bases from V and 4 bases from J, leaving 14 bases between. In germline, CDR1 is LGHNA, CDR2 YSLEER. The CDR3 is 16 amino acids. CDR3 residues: CASSQEGRATADTQYF. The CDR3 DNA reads TGCGCCAGCAGCCAAGAGGGACGAGCGACGGCAGATACGCAGTATTTT.

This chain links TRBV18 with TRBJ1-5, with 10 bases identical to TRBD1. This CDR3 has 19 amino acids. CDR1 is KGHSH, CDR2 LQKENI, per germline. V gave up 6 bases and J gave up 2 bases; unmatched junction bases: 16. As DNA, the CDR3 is TGTGCCAGCTCCTCCGGCATTGGGACAGGGGTTCGGCGCAATCAGCCCCAGCATTTT. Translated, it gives CASSSGIGTGVRRNQPQHF.

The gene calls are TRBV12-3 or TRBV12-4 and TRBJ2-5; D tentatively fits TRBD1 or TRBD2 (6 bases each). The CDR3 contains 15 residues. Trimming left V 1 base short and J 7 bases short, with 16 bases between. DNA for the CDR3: TGTGCCAGCAGTTTAGGGACAGCGGGTGGTATGACCCAGTACTTC. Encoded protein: CASSLGTAGGMTQYF.

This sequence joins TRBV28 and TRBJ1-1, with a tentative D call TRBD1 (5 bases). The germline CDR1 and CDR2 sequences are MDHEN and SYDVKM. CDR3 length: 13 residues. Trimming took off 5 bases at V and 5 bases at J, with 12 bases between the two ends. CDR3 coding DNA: TGTGCCAGCAGTGCTACAGGAATAACTGAAGCTTTCTTT. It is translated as CASSATGITEAFF.

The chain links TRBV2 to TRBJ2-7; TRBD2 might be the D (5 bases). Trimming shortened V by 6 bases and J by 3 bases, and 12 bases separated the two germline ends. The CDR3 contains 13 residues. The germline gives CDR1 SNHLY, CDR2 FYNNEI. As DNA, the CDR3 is TGTGCCAGCAGGCGGACTGGTATCTACGAGCAGTACTTC. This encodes CASRRTGIYEQYF.

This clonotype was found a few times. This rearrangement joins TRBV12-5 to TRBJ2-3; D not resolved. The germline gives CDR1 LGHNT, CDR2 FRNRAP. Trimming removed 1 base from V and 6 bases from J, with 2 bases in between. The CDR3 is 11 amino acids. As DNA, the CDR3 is TGTGCTAGTGGTTTGGAGGATACGCAGTATTTT. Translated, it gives CASGLEDTQYF.

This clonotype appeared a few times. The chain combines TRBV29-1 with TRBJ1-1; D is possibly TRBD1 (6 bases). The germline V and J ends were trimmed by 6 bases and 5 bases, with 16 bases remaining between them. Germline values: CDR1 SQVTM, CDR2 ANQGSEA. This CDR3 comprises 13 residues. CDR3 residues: CSVRSGVGTEAFF. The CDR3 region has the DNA TGCAGCGTGCGCTCAGGGGTTGGGACTGAAGCTTTCTTT.